The 9 T cell receptor beta chains reported below all come from one sample, sequenced in a study of STAT3 mutations in large granular lymphocyte leukemia. TCRdb keeps only in-frame clones here, not all; method: immunoSEQ multiplex PCR. This table has around 33,000 clones, 70% to 80% appearing once. Which antigens these TCRs recognize remains unknown. Whole-study findings and limits: In T-cell large granular lymphocyte leukemia, about half of patients showed multiple immunodominant subclonotypes.

The specimen was peripheral blood mononuclear cells. The receptors here all came from a woman aged 50 to 60 with T-cell large granular lymphocyte leukemia. Some clones in this sample may be carry-over from other donors' samples.

The chain has TRBV7-9 and TRBJ2-3; TRBD2 aligns across 8 bases. With 5 bases clipped from V and 0 bases from J, the junction kept 4 bases outside the gene matches. The CDR3 loop spans 15 amino acids. Germline V gene data show CDR1 as SEHNR and CDR2 as FQNEAQ (reference sequence). The CDR3 protein is CASSATSGSTDTQYF. The CDR3 region has the DNA TGTGCCAGCAGCGCCACTAGCGGAAGCACAGATACGCAGTATTTT.

The V and J genes are TRBV30 and TRBJ1-1; D uncertain. The V end lost 0 bases, the J end lost 1 base, and 6 bases lay between the germline ends. The CDR3 extends over 13 amino acids. In germline, CDR1 is GTSNPN, CDR2 SVGIG (reference sequence). In DNA, the CDR3 is TGTGCCTGGAGTGTATTCAGGAACACTGAAGCTTTCTTT. This translates into CAWSVFRNTEAFF. Based on the CDR3 plus reference TRBV30 and TRBJ1-1, the full variable domain is SQTIHQWPATLVQPVGSPLSLECTVEGTSNPNLYWYRQAAGRGLQLLFYSVGIGQISSEVPQNLSASRPQDRQFILSSKKLLLSDSGFYLCAWSVFRNTEAFFGQGTRLTVV.

V and J are TRBV27 and TRBJ1-1; a possible D gene is TRBD1 (5 bases). With 5 bases removed from V and 1 base from J, the gap between germline ends came to 17 bases. The CDR3 is 16 residues long. Germline V lookup: CDR1 MNHEY, CDR2 SMNVEV (reference sequence). In DNA form, the CDR3 reads TGTGCCAGCAGTCCGAGCCCTCAGGGCGAGAACACTGAAGCTTTCTTT. Translating it yields CASSPSPQGENTEAFF.

The rearrangement links TRBV30 to TRBJ2-7; D is uncertain. Trimming took off 0 bases at V and 0 bases at J, with 6 bases between the two ends. The germline V gene encodes CDR1 GTSNPN and CDR2 SVGIG (reference sequence). The CDR3 loop spans 13 amino acids. The CDR3 sequence is CAWSVRLSYEQYF. The CDR3 DNA sequence: TGTGCCTGGAGTGTGCGGCTCTCCTACGAGCAGTACTTC.

The chain joins TRBV2 to TRBJ2-2; unclear D gene. The CDR3 loop spans 13 amino acids. Per germline, CDR1 SNHLY and CDR2 FYNNEI. The V and J ends lost 5 bases and 3 bases respectively, with 7 bases between them. CDR3 protein: CASSLSYTGELFF. The CDR3 DNA sequence: TGTGCCAGCAGTCTTAGTTACACCGGGGAGCTGTTTTTT.

This sequence joins TRBV14 and TRBJ1-2; 7 bases line up with TRBD1. Germline V gene lookup returns CDR1 SGHDN and CDR2 FVKESK. With 4 bases clipped from V and 8 bases from J, the junction kept 7 bases outside the gene matches. This CDR3 is 13 amino acids long. The CDR3 bases are TGTGCCAGCAGCCGAGACAGGGTTGGAGGCTACACCTTC. Its protein product is CASSRDRVGGYTF.

The V and J genes are TRBV27 and TRBJ2-7; 8 bases are a match to TRBD2. Trimming took 3 bases from V and 3 from J; bases not matched to a gene: 4. The CDR3 contains 14 residues. CDR1 and CDR2 from the germline V gene are MNHEY and SMNVEV (reference sequence). CDR3 coding DNA: TGTGCCAGCAGTTTCGGTAGCGGGAACTACGAGCAGTACTTC. This translates into CASSFGSGNYEQYF.

This CDR3 reads CASSLSVAGGQDTQYF. The DNA of the CDR3 is TGTGCCAGCAGTTTAAGCGTAGCGGGAGGCCAGGATACGCAGTATTTT. The chain carries TRBV27 and TRBJ2-3; 10 bases are a match to TRBD2. This CDR3 comprises 16 residues. V was clipped by 2 bases and J by 6 bases; unmatched bases: 8. In germline, CDR1 is MNHEY, CDR2 SMNVEV (reference sequence).

The chain is built from TRBV7-8 and TRBJ2-7; D call uncertain. Per the germline V gene, CDR1 is SGHVS and CDR2 is FQNEAQ. V lost 0 bases and J 3 bases, leaving 12 bases between the germline ends. CDR3 length equals 15 residues. CDR3 nucleotides: TGTGCCAGCAGCTTAGCGCGAACACCTAACTACGAGCAGTACTTC. It codes for CASSLARTPNYEQYF. Full variable domain (remainder filled in from reference TRBV7-8 and TRBJ2-7): GAGVSQSPRYKVAKRGQDVALRCDPISGHVSLFWYQQALGQGPEFLTYFQNEAQLDKSGLPSDRFFAERPEGSVSTLKIQRTQQEDSAVYLCASSLARTPNYEQYFGPGTRLTVT.